What follows are 10 T cell receptor beta chains derived from one specimen sequenced in a study of blood T cells in healthy people across ages. With a J-beta primer mix and a sample-barcoded 5' primer, a second PCR ran roughly 6 to 11 cycles. TCRdb fed the 5' RACE reads into MiXCR, producing one record per CDR3 protein. The sample yields 750,000 to 950,000 distinct CDR3 sequences, 40% to 65% seen once. Sequencing was carried out using blood. The receptor set was obtained from a man older than 75 in good health.

In this sample, this clonotype turned up a few times. This chain uses TRBV21-1 with TRBJ2-6; the tabulated D call, TRBD1, remains unverified against the DNA. TRBV21-1 is a pseudogene. The CDR3 totals 17 residues. CDR3 DNA sequence: TGTGCCAGCAGCAAAAGGTCCCTGGGTTGTGGGGCCAACGTCCTGACTTTC. The encoded protein is CASSKRSLGCGANVLTF.

The V gene is TRBV28, the J gene TRBJ2-5, with 7 nucleotides matching TRBD1. CDR1 is MDHEN, CDR2 SYDVKM, per germline. V dropped 5 bases and J dropped 5; count of bases not matched to a gene: 5. The length of the CDR3 is 13 residues. The CDR3 loop reads CASSTTGVETQYF. Written as DNA, the CDR3 is TGTGCCAGCAGTACCACAGGGGTCGAGACCCAGTACTTC.

The chain couples TRBV6-5 to TRBJ2-4; 9 bases match TRBD2. V trimming: 5 bases; J trimming: 13 bases; junction bases outside the gene matches: 15. This CDR3 has 15 amino acids. Germline loops: CDR1 MNHEY, CDR2 SVGAGI. In DNA, the CDR3 is TGTGCCAGCAGTACCTTGGCGGGAGGGCCTTTGGTGCAGTACTTC. Its translation is CASSTLAGGPLVQYF.

The J gene is TRBJ1-2, the V gene TRBV21-1. TRBV21-1 is noted as a pseudogene. The CDR3 covers 16 residues. CDR3 loop: CASSSEPAEGNYGYTF. As DNA, the CDR3 is TGTGCCAGCAGCTCCGAACCCGCGGAGGGCAACTATGGCTACACCTTC.

This chain links TRBV6-1 with TRBJ2-5; no clear D gene. Trimming took 7 bases from V and 1 from J, leaving 7 bases between them. The CDR3 runs 12 residues. Germline CDR1 is MNHNS and CDR2 is SASEGT. The CDR3 protein is CASTESQETQYF. The CDR3, as DNA: TGTGCCAGCACGGAGTCCCAAGAGACCCAGTACTTC.

This chain joins TRBV27 and TRBJ1-1; tentatively, D is TRBD1 (5 bases). Between the trimmed V and J ends, which lost 5 bases and 4 bases, there was a span of 20 bases. Germline assignment: CDR1 MNHEY and CDR2 SMNVEV (reference sequence). CDR3 size: 16 residues. The CDR3 here is CASSIRGGGRSTEAFF. CDR3 nucleotide sequence: TGTGCCAGCAGTATAAGGGGTGGCGGGAGGTCCACTGAAGCTTTCTTT.

In its sample, this clonotype was seen once. The junction and the germline gene differ at one end; a read error may be behind it. The V call is TRBV12-3 or TRBV12-4, the J call TRBJ2-3; perhaps D is TRBD1 or TRBD2 (5 bases each). There are 14 residues in the CDR3. The CDR3 DNA is TGTGCCAGCACCTTGGGAGTGTCGACAGATATGCAGTATTTT. Translated: CASTLGVSTDMQYF.

This clonotype was observed a few times. The rearrangement joins TRBV6-1 to TRBJ2-5, with D perhaps being TRBD1 or TRBD2 (5 bases each). V shed 2 bases and J shed 7 bases, with 11 bases lying between them. The CDR3 spans 13 residues. The V gene's germline CDR1 is MNHNS and CDR2 SASEGT. The CDR3 coding sequence is TGTGCCAGCAGTGAACGCAGGGAGTGGACCCAGTACTTC. It is translated as CASSERREWTQYF.

This clonotype showed up just a few times. The V and J genes are TRBV29-1 and TRBJ2-7; 11 bases map to TRBD1. CDR1 is SQVTM, CDR2 ANQGSEA, per germline. This CDR3 is 15 amino acids long. The J segment lost 1 base and the V segment lost 6 bases, leaving 8 bases of the junction unmatched. CDR3 in DNA: TGCAGCGTCGGACAGGGGGCCTCTGGGTCCTACGAGCAGTACTTC. Translation: CSVGQGASGSYEQYF.

This clonotype was seen more than once but under ten times. V gene TRBV6-1 combines with J gene TRBJ2-7; TRBD1 agrees at 9 bases. V lost 0 bases, J lost 4 bases, and 10 bases stayed unmatched. The CDR3 totals 17 residues. Per germline, CDR1 MNHNS and CDR2 SASEGT. The CDR3 loop reads CASSEAWGQGRLYEQYF. CDR3 coding DNA: TGTGCCAGCAGTGAAGCGTGGGGACAGGGAAGGTTGTACGAGCAGTACTTC.